These T cell receptor beta chains were read from a single sample in a study of beta chain features in type 1 diabetes. Some clones are missing from TCRdb's copy, which holds only in-frame ones; the method was immunoSEQ multiplex PCR. This sample carries 330,000 or so clones, approximately 14% of them seen once, and the ten largest clones take about 6.6%. Sequencing was performed on central memory CD4+ T cells from blood. The receptors shown here come from a man aged 25-40 years in good health. Both conserved end residues are part of each CDR3. D genes are given only for firm matches. Not all rows give a size; the values are once, few, many and, for expanded clones, a class.

TRBV7-2,-,-,TRBJ1-2,CASSLHNYGYTF,TGTGCCAGCAGCTTACATAACTATGGCTACACCTTC
TRBV9,-,few,TRBJ2-7,CASSVEGSSYEQYF,TGTGCCAGCAGCGTAGAAGGCAGCTCCTACGAGCAGTACTTC
TRBV5-1,TRBD2,-,TRBJ2-5,CASSPGLAGGPREETQYF,TGCGCCAGCAGCCCAGGACTAGCGGGAGGGCCGAGGGAAGAGACCCAGTACTTC
TRBV30,-,-,TRBJ1-2,CAWNGGNYGYTF,TGTGCCTGGAACGGGGGAAACTATGGCTACACCTTC
TRBV5-4,-,-,TRBJ2-4,CASSLEANPLAKNIQYF,TGTGCCAGCAGCTTGGAAGCAAACCCGCTAGCCAAAAACATTCAGTACTTC
TRBV18,-,-,TRBJ1-5,CASSPLDSSNQPQHF,TGTGCCAGCTCACCACTAGACAGCAGTAATCAGCCCCAGCATTTT
TRBV10-2,-,-,TRBJ2-3,CASTMGPGTDTQYF,TGCGCCAGCACGATGGGACCCGGCACAGATACGCAGTATTTT
TRBV5-1,TRBD1,-,TRBJ2-1,CASRLVGTGGDNEQFF,TGCGCCAGCAGACTAGTCGGGACAGGTGGTGACAATGAGCAGTTCTTC
TRBV5-6,-,few,TRBJ2-6,CASSLIVGRHSGANVLTF,TGTGCCAGCAGCTTGATAGTAGGGAGGCACTCTGGGGCCAACGTCCTGACTTTC
TRBV6-1,TRBD1,few,TRBJ2-2,CAGARGTGELFF,TGTGCCGGGGCCAGGGGGACCGGGGAGCTGTTTTTT
TRBV4-1,TRBD1,few,TRBJ1-5,CASSLTEQGSNQPQHF,TGCGCCAGCAGCCTAACCGAACAGGGGAGCAATCAGCCCCAGCATTTT
TRBV30,-,-,TRBJ1-4,CACTLGTANEKLFF,TGTGCCTGTACTCTCGGGACGGCAAATGAAAAACTGTTTTTT
TRBV10-3,-,-,TRBJ1-5,CAISEHTGRNQPQHF,TGTGCCATCAGTGAGCATACCGGCAGGAATCAGCCCCAGCATTTT
TRBV5-6,-,few,TRBJ2-1,CASSLFDREYNEQFF,TGTGCCAGCAGCTTGTTCGATCGGGAGTACAATGAGCAGTTCTTC
TRBV18,-,-,TRBJ1-1,CASSPSTDRNAFF,TGTGCCAGCTCACCCTCCACGGACCGGAATGCTTTCTTT
TRBV19,-,few,TRBJ1-1,CASSMQGRGNTEAFF,TGTGCCAGTAGTATGCAGGGGCGAGGGAACACTGAAGCTTTCTTT
TRBV11-3,-,-,TRBJ1-4,CASSPDSGEKLFF,TGTGCCAGCAGCCCGGACAGCGGCGAAAAACTGTTTTTT
TRBV4-3,-,-,TRBJ1-2,CASSQESTTSYGYTF,TGCGCCAGCAGCCAAGAAAGTACCACAAGCTATGGCTACACCTTC
TRBV19,-,-,TRBJ2-5,CASSLRPGLRYQETQYF,TGTGCCAGTAGTTTGCGTCCGGGACTCCGGTACCAAGAGACCCAGTACTTC
TRBV2,-,-,TRBJ2-1,CASSAESYNEQFF,TGTGCCAGCAGTGCTGAGTCCTACAATGAGCAGTTCTTC
TRBV4-1,TRBD2,few,TRBJ2-1,CASSLSGLAGGGGYNEQFF,TGCGCCAGCAGCCTTTCAGGACTAGCGGGAGGGGGGGGCTACAATGAGCAGTTCTTC
TRBV7-2,TRBD2,few,TRBJ2-1,CASSQSGRAGEQFF,TGCGCCAGCAGCCAAAGCGGGAGGGCAGGCGAGCAGTTCTTC
TRBV5-1,TRBD1,-,TRBJ2-2,CASSFGQGASGELFF,TGCGCCAGCAGCTTCGGCCAGGGGGCTTCCGGGGAGCTGTTTTTT
TRBV7-9,-,-,TRBJ2-5,CASSQYRGGAVMETQYF,TGTGCCAGCAGTCAATATCGAGGGGGGGCCGTCATGGAGACCCAGTACTTC
TRBV7-8,-,few,TRBJ2-6,CASSLGVGANVLTF,TGTGCCAGCAGCTTAGGGGTTGGGGCCAACGTCCTGACTTTC
TRBV7-2,TRBD2,few,TRBJ2-7,CASSFSGGKTYEQYF,TGTGCCAGCAGTTTTAGCGGGGGAAAAACCTACGAGCAGTACTTC
TRBV19,-,few,TRBJ2-1,CASTRAPGPGNEQFF,TGTGCCAGTACACGGGCGCCAGGCCCCGGCAATGAGCAGTTCTTC
TRBV6-1,-,few,TRBJ1-2,CASSEVYGGDYGYTF,TGTGCCAGCAGTGAAGTGTATGGGGGGGACTATGGCTACACCTTC